The present entry profiles one T cell receptor (beta chain) with its context. The antigen is not known. These data belong to a study of OX40 agonist ivuxolimab in advanced cancers. Overall study context: Three patients had partial responses: one hepatocellular carcinoma, two cutaneous melanoma. General study findings and limits: Expanded clones were, on average, more numerous in CD8+ T cells than in CD4+.

Data came from immunoSEQ multiplex PCR; TCRdb stores just in-frame clones and leaves some out. Among tens of thousands of clones listed, about 86% were seen once. This CDR3 is 14 amino acids long. CDR1 and CDR2 from the germline V gene are SGHVS and FQNEAQ. Trimming at V came to 1 base and at J to 3 bases, leaving 2 bases not matched to a gene. It was autoimmune disease history or systemic immunosuppression that excluded patients. This TCR was recovered from an adult with an advanced solid tumor such as melanoma, head and neck, liver or kidney cancer. The chain joins TRBV7-8 to TRBJ2-7; 8 bases map to TRBD2. Source: CD4+ or CD8+ T cells sorted from blood, taken in a trial of the OX40 agonist ivuxolimab. The CDR3 sequence: CASSLGLAGYEQYF. The CDR3 DNA is TGTGCCAGCAGCTTAGGGCTAGCGGGCTACGAGCAGTACTTC.